This TCR beta chain was recorded in a study of T cell responses to AZD1222 COVID-19 vaccine. TCRdb keeps only in-frame clones here, not all; method: immunoSEQ multiplex PCR. The top ten hold 17% of the sample, which has about 66,000 clones, roughly nine tenths seen once. This clone was counted a single time. Its matching antigen is unknown. Study-wide results and caveats: Increased Spike-specific TCR breadth and depth were observed after two AZD1222 doses.

The germline CDR1 and CDR2 sequences are SGHAT and FQDESV (reference sequence). Trimming removed 3 bases from V and 4 bases from J, with 8 bases in between. This CDR3 region has 13 residues. The J gene is TRBJ2-3, the V gene TRBV11-1, with D perhaps TRBD2 (6 bases). This receptor was obtained from an adult in good health. Source: peripheral blood, taken on day 0 of AZD1222 vaccination. This chain's CDR3 is CASSFRGSDTQYF. The CDR3 nucleotides are TGTGCCAGCAGCTTTCGGGGGTCAGATACGCAGTATTTT.